These T cell receptor beta chains were read from a single sample in a study of human T cells and chemical hapten exposure. TCRdb fed the reads into MiXCR, producing one record per CDR3 protein. The table lists around 120,000 distinct CDR3 sequences, around 9% of them singletons. Sequencing input: whole blood. The receptors were gathered from a human donor in good health. Some clones in this sample may be carry-over from other donors' samples. Both conserved end residues are part of each CDR3. The order of the fields is clone size, D gene, V gene, J gene, CDR3 protein, CDR3 DNA. A D gene is named only where the DNA matches it firmly. The size of a clone is reported for some rows only, either as once, few or many, or as a class for expanded clones.

size: many; D: .; V: TRBV20-1; J: TRBJ2-3; CDR3: CSARTLALSTDTQYF; DNA: TGCAGTGCTAGGACGCTAGCGCTTAGCACAGATACGCAGTATTTT
size: .; D: .; V: TRBV4-3; J: TRBJ1-5; CDR3: CASSQDRQINQPQHF; DNA: TGCGCCAGCAGCCAAGATCGCCAGATAAATCAGCCCCAGCATTTT
size: .; D: .; V: TRBV29-1; J: TRBJ2-2; CDR3: CSVAGGGHTGELFF; DNA: TGCAGCGTTGCAGGAGGGGGGCACACCGGGGAGCTGTTTTTT
size: .; D: TRBD1; V: TRBV12-3/TRBV12-4; J: TRBJ1-6; CDR3: CASSRRQGRNSPLHF; DNA: TGTGCCAGCAGTCGACGACAGGGGAGGAATTCACCCCTCCACTTT
size: few; D: TRBD1; V: TRBV5-1; J: TRBJ2-3; CDR3: CASSTSGTEQYF; DNA: TGCGCCAGCAGCACTTCCGGGACAGAGCAGTATTTT
size: .; D: .; V: TRBV20-1; J: TRBJ1-4; CDR3: CTGRAVTNEKLFF; DNA: TGCACGGGCAGGGCCGTAACTAATGAAAAACTGTTTTTT
size: .; D: TRBD2; V: TRBV2; J: TRBJ2-2; CDR3: CASSRTSGGVNTGELFF; DNA: TGTGCCAGCAGTCGGACTAGCGGAGGGGTAAACACCGGGGAGCTGTTTTTT
size: many; D: TRBD1; V: TRBV7-9; J: TRBJ1-1; CDR3: CASSHRDRYTEAFF; DNA: TGTGCCAGCAGCCACCGGGACAGATACACTGAAGCTTTCTTT
size: .; D: .; V: TRBV2; J: TRBJ2-2; CDR3: CASSEGRINTGELFF; DNA: TGTGCCAGCAGTGAAGGGAGGATAAACACCGGGGAGCTGTTTTTT
size: many; D: .; V: TRBV18; J: TRBJ1-5; CDR3: CASSPRSGNQPQHF; DNA: TGTGCCAGCTCCCCGAGGTCGGGCAATCAGCCCCAGCATTTT
size: few; D: .; V: TRBV5-1; J: TRBJ2-7; CDR3: CASSLRGDWEQYF; DNA: TGCGCCAGCAGCTTGAGGGGGGATTGGGAGCAGTACTTC
size: .; D: .; V: TRBV5-4; J: TRBJ2-1; CDR3: CASSLGLRSSYNEQFF; DNA: TGTGCCAGCAGCCTAGGGCTCAGGAGCTCCTACAATGAGCAGTTCTTC
size: few; D: TRBD1; V: TRBV27; J: TRBJ1-1; CDR3: CASNPGGGGKRAFF; DNA: TGTGCCAGCAATCCAGGGGGAGGGGGCAAGAGGGCTTTCTTT
size: few; D: TRBD1; V: TRBV25-1; J: TRBJ1-1; CDR3: CASTGTGAIGAFF; DNA: TGTGCCAGCACCGGAACAGGGGCAATAGGGGCTTTCTTT
size: many; D: .; V: TRBV7-9; J: TRBJ1-5; CDR3: CASSPQGGQPQHF; DNA: TGTGCCAGCAGCCCCCAGGGTGGACAGCCCCAGCATTTT
size: many; D: .; V: TRBV19; J: TRBJ1-1; CDR3: CASSSSPGHRTEAFF; DNA: TGTGCCAGTAGTTCCTCCCCCGGACATCGGACTGAAGCTTTCTTT
size: few; D: TRBD2; V: TRBV10-3; J: TRBJ2-5; CDR3: CAITPSGIKETQYF; DNA: TGTGCCATCACTCCTAGCGGGATTAAAGAGACCCAGTACTTC
size: many; D: TRBD1; V: TRBV20-1; J: TRBJ1-5; CDR3: CSARPTGVKFQPQHF; DNA: TGCAGTGCTAGACCGACAGGGGTCAAATTCCAGCCCCAGCATTTT
size: many; D: .; V: TRBV6-2/TRBV6-3; J: TRBJ1-5; CDR3: CASLGQNSNQPQHF; DNA: TGTGCCAGTCTCGGACAGAATAGCAATCAGCCCCAGCATTTT
size: .; D: TRBD2; V: TRBV6-5; J: TRBJ2-5; CDR3: CASSYGGGAWETQYF; DNA: TGTGCCAGCAGTTACGGCGGGGGGGCCTGGGAGACCCAGTACTTC
size: few; D: TRBD1; V: TRBV6-2/TRBV6-3; J: TRBJ1-6; CDR3: CASTETGNYNSPLHF; DNA: TGTGCCAGCACCGAGACAGGGAACTATAATTCACCCCTCCACTTT
size: many; D: .; V: TRBV6-5; J: TRBJ1-1; CDR3: CASSYEGRGTEAFF; DNA: TGTGCCAGCAGTTACGAGGGGAGGGGCACTGAAGCTTTCTTT
size: .; D: .; V: TRBV11-3; J: TRBJ2-2; CDR3: CASSLDSGWSTGELFF; DNA: TGTGCCAGCAGCTTAGACAGCGGGTGGAGTACCGGGGAGCTGTTTTTT
size: many; D: TRBD2; V: TRBV6-4; J: TRBJ2-3; CDR3: CASSASGGATDTQYF; DNA: TGTGCCAGCAGTGCTAGCGGGGGGGCCACAGATACGCAGTATTTT
size: .; D: .; V: TRBV6-5; J: TRBJ1-1; CDR3: CASSYKRTSRAEAFF; DNA: TGTGCCAGCAGTTACAAACGGACCTCGAGAGCTGAAGCTTTCTTT
size: many; D: TRBD1; V: TRBV5-1; J: TRBJ1-5; CDR3: CASSLAGTGDQPQHF; DNA: TGCGCCAGCAGCTTGGCCGGGACAGGGGATCAGCCCCAGCATTTT
size: many; D: .; V: TRBV7-8; J: TRBJ1-2; CDR3: CASSLPGTGYTF; DNA: TGTGCCAGCAGCTTACCAGGGACCGGCTACACCTTC
size: .; D: .; V: TRBV5-1; J: TRBJ2-1; CDR3: CASSLSGLYNEQFF; DNA: TGCGCCAGCAGCTTGAGCGGCCTTTACAATGAGCAGTTCTTC
size: .; D: .; V: TRBV7-3; J: TRBJ2-1; CDR3: CASSLGNYNEQFF; DNA: TGTGCCAGCAGCTTAGGGAACTACAATGAGCAGTTCTTC
size: many; D: .; V: TRBV18; J: TRBJ1-2; CDR3: CASSPPGPTYGYTF; DNA: TGTGCCAGCTCACCACCGGGGCCGACTTATGGCTACACCTTC
size: .; D: TRBD2; V: TRBV7-2; J: TRBJ2-5; CDR3: CASSLRIAGGQETQYF; DNA: TGTGCCAGCAGCTTACGAATAGCGGGGGGGCAAGAGACCCAGTACTTC
size: few; D: .; V: TRBV7-9; J: TRBJ1-4; CDR3: CASSYGGEKLFF; DNA: TGTGCCAGCAGCTACGGTGGAGAAAAACTGTTTTTT
size: .; D: TRBD2; V: TRBV27; J: TRBJ2-5; CDR3: CASSLRAAGGIQETQYF; DNA: TGTGCCAGCAGTTTAAGGGCAGCGGGAGGGATTCAAGAGACCCAGTACTTC
size: .; D: .; V: TRBV6-2/TRBV6-3; J: TRBJ2-2; CDR3: CASSYWQAGELFF; DNA: TGTGCCAGCAGTTACTGGCAGGCCGGGGAGCTGTTTTTT
size: many; D: .; V: TRBV6-5; J: TRBJ2-1; CDR3: CASSLDSSSSYNEQFF; DNA: TGTGCCAGCAGTCTTGACTCTTCGAGCTCCTACAATGAGCAGTTCTTC
size: .; D: TRBD2; V: TRBV6-2/TRBV6-3; J: TRBJ2-4; CDR3: CASSRLAGGENIQYF; DNA: TGTGCCAGCAGCCGACTAGCGGGGGGAGAAAACATTCAGTACTTC
size: few; D: TRBD2; V: TRBV6-6; J: TRBJ2-1; CDR3: CASSIAGTTHNEQFF; DNA: TGTGCCAGCAGCATAGCCGGGACTACCCACAATGAGCAGTTCTTC
size: few; D: .; V: TRBV6-5; J: TRBJ1-3; CDR3: CASSYSVGYSGNTIYF; DNA: TGTGCCAGCAGTTACAGTGTGGGATACTCTGGAAACACCATATATTTT
size: many; D: .; V: TRBV12-3/TRBV12-4; J: TRBJ1-5; CDR3: CASSFGGVNQPQHF; DNA: TGTGCCAGCAGTTTCGGTGGGGTCAATCAGCCCCAGCATTTT
size: .; D: .; V: TRBV5-1; J: TRBJ2-2; CDR3: CASSRLPGAGELFF; DNA: TGCGCCAGCAGCCGCCTCCCAGGGGCCGGGGAGCTGTTTTTT
size: .; D: TRBD1; V: TRBV7-2; J: TRBJ1-4; CDR3: CASSDDRGRGTNEKLFF; DNA: TGTGCCAGCAGCGATGACAGGGGGCGAGGTACTAATGAAAAACTGTTTTTT
size: .; D: TRBD1; V: TRBV10-3; J: TRBJ1-5; CDR3: CAISDQDRGGQPQHF; DNA: TGTGCCATCAGTGACCAGGACAGGGGTGGACAGCCCCAGCATTTT
size: few; D: TRBD1; V: TRBV29-1; J: TRBJ2-7; CDR3: CSVEAWDRTSYEQYF; DNA: TGCAGCGTTGAAGCTTGGGACAGGACCTCCTACGAGCAGTACTTC
size: few; D: TRBD1; V: TRBV27; J: TRBJ1-2; CDR3: CASGLDRVDYGYTF; DNA: TGTGCCAGCGGGCTCGACAGGGTGGACTATGGCTACACCTTC
size: .; D: TRBD1; V: TRBV7-9; J: TRBJ2-7; CDR3: CAGMGQGDYEQYF; DNA: TGTGCCGGGATGGGACAGGGGGACTACGAGCAGTACTTC
size: .; D: TRBD2; V: TRBV5-1; J: TRBJ2-7; CDR3: CASSPGLAATYEQYF; DNA: TGCGCCAGCAGCCCGGGTCTAGCGGCAACCTACGAGCAGTACTTC
size: many; D: .; V: TRBV6-1; J: TRBJ1-3; CDR3: CASRPPGPGGGNTIYF; DNA: TGTGCCAGCAGACCTCCGGGGCCTGGGGGTGGAAACACCATATATTTT
size: many; D: TRBD1; V: TRBV12-3/TRBV12-4; J: TRBJ1-3; CDR3: CASSIPTGQSSGNTIYF; DNA: TGTGCCAGCAGTATTCCCACGGGACAGAGCTCTGGAAACACCATATATTTT
size: few; D: .; V: TRBV7-2; J: TRBJ1-1; CDR3: CASSLESGWGGFNTEAFF; DNA: TGTGCCAGCAGCTTAGAATCAGGGTGGGGAGGGTTTAACACTGAAGCTTTCTTT
size: many; D: .; V: TRBV12-5; J: TRBJ1-3; CDR3: CASETGFGNTIYF; DNA: TGTGCTAGTGAGACGGGATTTGGAAACACCATATATTTT
size: many; D: TRBD1; V: TRBV6-1; J: TRBJ1-2; CDR3: CASSEVGQGRYLIGYTF; DNA: TGTGCCAGCAGTGAAGTGGGACAGGGGCGGTATCTTATCGGCTACACCTTC
size: few; D: TRBD2; V: TRBV10-3; J: TRBJ2-7; CDR3: CAIRRTSDTYEQYF; DNA: TGTGCCATCAGGAGGACTAGCGATACCTACGAGCAGTACTTC
size: many; D: .; V: TRBV14; J: TRBJ2-3; CDR3: CASSDYTSTDTQYF; DNA: TGTGCCAGCAGCGACTACACGAGCACAGATACGCAGTATTTT
size: .; D: TRBD1; V: TRBV4-3; J: TRBJ2-7; CDR3: CASSQDKGQGFYEQYF; DNA: TGCGCCAGCAGCCAAGATAAGGGACAGGGATTCTACGAGCAGTACTTC
size: few; D: .; V: TRBV5-1; J: TRBJ2-5; CDR3: CASSFSRETQYF; DNA: TGCGCCAGCAGCTTCTCGAGGGAGACCCAGTACTTC